This section outlines one T cell receptor (beta chain) sequence together with its context. Seattle enrolled patients during active infection and tracked them longitudinally. CDR1 and CDR2 (germline): MNHNY, SVGAGI (reference sequence). This CDR3 has 16 amino acids. With 5 bases clipped from V and 4 bases from J, the junction kept 7 bases outside the gene matches. Repertoires were generated with immunoSEQ multiplex PCR, while TCRdb's copy carries only in-frame clones and drops some. The data show a few hundred thousand clones, about 89% seen once. This record belongs to a study of blood T cell repertoires in COVID-19. For the study at large: Samples representing acute and convalescent COVID-19 were sourced from the United States, Italy and Spain.

This chain links TRBV6-6 with TRBJ2-5, with TRBD2 identical over 13 bases. Source material: peripheral blood. This TCR derives from a woman aged 25 to 45 with COVID-19, enrolled during active disease. CDR3 loop: CASSTTSGRGGETQYF. The CDR3 region has the DNA TGTGCCAGCAGTACAACTAGCGGGAGGGGGGGAGAGACCCAGTACTTC.